The 8 T cell receptor beta chains reported below all come from one sample, sequenced in a study of T cells after yellow fever vaccination. TCRdb ran MiXCR on the 5' RACE reads and lists one entry per CDR3 protein. The sample gives fewer than 500,000 distinct CDR3 sequences, approximately 18% of which show up once; 15% to 20% is in the top ten. The material sequenced was PBMCs, taken before the yellow fever booster vaccination. These receptors originate from a man between 18 and 29 years old who received the YFV17D yellow fever vaccine.

This chain connects TRBV24-1 to TRBJ1-2; 9 bases agree with TRBD1. V lost 4 bases, J lost 8 bases, and 7 bases stayed unmatched. CDR1 is KGHDR and CDR2 is SFDVKD in the germline V gene. CDR3 size: 14 residues. The CDR3 DNA reads as TGTGCCACCAGTGAAAAACAGGGGGCGAAGGGCTACACCTTC. Translated, it gives CATSEKQGAKGYTF.

The sample holds a few counts of this clonotype. This chain uses TRBV2 with TRBJ2-3; 8 bases line up with TRBD2. The CDR3 runs to 15 residues. V dropped 6 bases and J dropped 2; count of bases not matched to a gene: 7. Per the germline V gene, CDR1 is SNHLY and CDR2 is FYNNEI. This CDR3 reads CASSAGTRATDTQYF. The CDR3 DNA is TGTGCCAGCAGCGCCGGGACTAGAGCCACAGATACGCAGTATTTT.

A few counts support this clonotype. The chain links TRBV11-1 to TRBJ1-1; tentatively, D is TRBD1 (5 bases). Germline loops: CDR1 SGHAT, CDR2 FQDESV (reference sequence). The CDR3 has 14 residues. V was pared by 7 bases and J by 3 bases, with 15 bases between. CDR3 in DNA: TGTGCCAGCATCTCCGATGGGGCCTACACTGAAGCTTTCTTT. Amino acid sequence: CASISDGAYTEAFF.

The gene calls are TRBV27 and TRBJ2-3, with D perhaps TRBD2 (6 bases). Trimming removed 6 bases from V and 0 bases from J, with 13 bases in between. Germline-derived CDR1 and CDR2 are MNHEY and SMNVEV (reference sequence). This CDR3 spans 15 amino acids. This CDR3 is CASSLKRVSTDTQYF. CDR3 DNA sequence: TGTGCCAGCAGCTTAAAGCGGGTTAGCACAGATACGCAGTATTTT.

This clonotype was seen more than once but under ten times. The chain links TRBV5-1 to TRBJ2-2; D is unclear. The CDR3 has 14 residues. Germline CDR1 is SGHRS and CDR2 is YFSETQ. V gave up 1 base and J gave up 7 bases, with 11 bases separating them. CDR3 region: CASSLLSGGGELFF. CDR3 nucleotide sequence: TGCGCCAGCAGCTTGTTATCGGGCGGCGGGGAGCTGTTTTTT.

The rearrangement links TRBV7-2 to TRBJ2-5, with D tentatively TRBD1 (6 bases). CDR3 length: 15 amino acids. Germline assignment: CDR1 SGHTA and CDR2 FQGNSA. Trimming removed 5 bases from V and 5 bases from J, with 18 bases in between. The CDR3 DNA reads TGTGCCAGCAGCACTAGGACAGCATTAGGGGAGACCCAGTACTTC. Its protein product is CASSTRTALGETQYF.

The CDR3 coding sequence is TGCAGTGCTAGAGATGGGGGATTAGGTGGCTACACCTTC. The encoded protein is CSARDGGLGGYTF. This chain links TRBV20-1 with TRBJ1-2; maybe TRBD1 (5 bases). Germline V lookup: CDR1 DFQATT, CDR2 SNEGSKA (reference sequence). This CDR3 has 13 amino acids. The V end was cut by 0 bases, the J end by 7 bases, with 12 bases between.

This clonotype was recorded a few times. The rearrangement uses TRBV20-1 and TRBJ2-5, with TRBD2 as a possible D gene (5 bases). Germline V lookup: CDR1 DFQATT, CDR2 SNEGSKA (reference sequence). Trimming removed 0 bases at V and 9 bases at J, with 17 bases between. The CDR3 length is 14 residues. CDR3 nucleotide sequence: TGCAGTGCTAGAGATCGCGGACTCCTCTCCGCCCAGTACTTC. Translating it yields CSARDRGLLSAQYF.